This is a list of T cell receptor beta chains from one sample in a study of T cell responses to AZD1222 COVID-19 vaccine. Generated by immunoSEQ multiplex PCR, the TCRdb table keeps only in-frame clones and is missing some. This sample has 87,000 or so clones, with around 87% found just once. The material was peripheral blood, obtained on day 0 of AZD1222 vaccination. These receptors were obtained from an adult in good health. CDR3s include the opening cysteine and the closing phenylalanine or tryptophan. D genes are given only for firm matches. The size of a clone is reported for some rows only, either as once, few or many, or as a class for expanded clones.

>TRBJ1-6|.|TRBV7-6|13|.
CASSPVGNSPLHF
TGTGCCAGCAGCCCCGTCGGGAATTCACCCCTCCACTTT
>TRBJ1-2|.|TRBV7-8|13|TRBD1
CASSFRTGYGYTF
TGTGCCAGCAGCTTCCGGACAGGGTATGGCTACACCTTC
>TRBJ2-7|.|TRBV7-2|15|.
CASSLSSLGRGEQYF
TGTGCCAGCAGCTTAAGTAGCCTGGGCCGGGGCGAGCAGTACTTC
>TRBJ1-3|.|TRBV7-2|14|.
CASSLDGATNTIYF
TGTGCCAGCAGCTTAGATGGGGCAACAAACACCATATATTTT
>TRBJ1-4|.|TRBV6-2/TRBV6-3|13|TRBD1
CASSATGTAKLFF
TGTGCCAGCAGTGCCACCGGGACAGCAAAACTGTTTTTT
>TRBJ1-2|.|TRBV2|14|.
CASSGGVPPAGYTF
TGTGCCAGCAGTGGAGGGGTTCCACCGGCGGGCTACACCTTC
>TRBJ2-1|.|TRBV6-5|14|TRBD1
CASSHRGALNEQFF
TGTGCCAGCAGTCACAGGGGCGCCCTCAATGAGCAGTTCTTC
>TRBJ1-4|few|TRBV16|16|TRBD1
CASSRTQGGRNEKLFF
TGTGCCAGCAGCCGAACCCAGGGGGGGAGAAATGAAAAACTGTTTTTT
>TRBJ2-7|.|TRBV4-3|15|TRBD1
CASSPGQGLVYEQYF
TGCGCCAGCAGCCCAGGACAGGGGTTGGTTTACGAGCAGTACTTC
>TRBJ1-2|once|TRBV5-5|17|.
CASSLLPPPAGYGGYTF
TGTGCCAGCAGCTTGTTGCCCCCCCCGGCAGGGTACGGTGGCTACACCTTC
>TRBJ1-6|.|TRBV19|15|.
CASNKGGDRNSPLHF
TGTGCCAGTAACAAAGGGGGAGACAGGAATTCACCCCTCCACTTT
>TRBJ1-1|.|TRBV11-3|14|.
CASSLGGAPTEAFF
TGTGCCAGCAGCCTGGGGGGGGCTCCCACTGAAGCTTTCTTT
>TRBJ2-1|.|TRBV11-3|14|.
CASSTGGGGNEQFF
TGTGCCAGCAGCACCGGAGGAGGGGGGAATGAGCAGTTCTTC
>TRBJ1-2|once|TRBV3-1/TRBV3-2|14|TRBD1
CASSQYEQGLGYTF
TGTGCCAGCAGCCAATACGAACAGGGGCTTGGCTACACCTTC
>TRBJ1-1|.|TRBV10-3|12|.
CAIRREGNEAFF
TGTGCCATCAGGCGGGAAGGGAATGAAGCTTTCTTT
>TRBJ2-6|.|TRBV5-1|18|.
CASSFIPGGAVGANVLTF
TGCGCCAGCAGCTTTATCCCCGGGGGCGCGGTCGGGGCCAACGTCCTGACTTTC
>TRBJ2-2|once|TRBV5-4|16|TRBD2
CASSKPGLAGTGELFF
TGTGCCAGCAGCAAACCGGGACTAGCAGGCACCGGGGAGCTGTTTTTT
>TRBJ1-1|few|TRBV6-2/TRBV6-3|17|TRBD1
CASSYRPQGARNTEAFF
TGTGCCAGCAGTTATCGGCCTCAGGGGGCTAGGAACACTGAAGCTTTCTTT
>TRBJ1-5|.|TRBV9|12|.
CASSVADQPQHF
TGTGCCAGCAGCGTAGCCGATCAGCCCCAGCATTTT
>TRBJ1-4|.|TRBV7-8|13|.
CASKNQAREKLFF
TGTGCCAGCAAGAACCAGGCTCGTGAAAAACTGTTTTTT
>TRBJ1-4|.|TRBV7-2|16|TRBD1
CASSLAMQGGNEKLFF
TGTGCCAGCAGCTTAGCAATGCAGGGGGGTAATGAAAAACTGTTTTTT
>TRBJ1-6|.|TRBV9|17|.
CASSDRPGGGLGSPLHF
TGTGCCAGCAGCGACCGGCCCGGGGGCGGGTTAGGATCACCCCTCCACTTT
>TRBJ2-7|.|TRBV6-5|16|.
CASSYGTGTGTYEQYF
TGTGCCAGCAGTTACGGTACCGGGACCGGCACCTACGAGCAGTACTTC
>TRBJ1-2|.|TRBV19|12|.
CASSKRAHGYTF
TGTGCCAGTAGTAAACGGGCACATGGCTACACCTTC
>TRBJ1-5|.|TRBV19|16|.
CASSMRQTLGNQPQHF
TGTGCCAGTAGTATGCGACAGACGCTGGGCAATCAGCCCCAGCATTTT
>TRBJ1-1|.|TRBV18|13|.
CASSPTANTEAFF
TGTGCCAGCTCTCCGACCGCGAACACTGAAGCTTTCTTT
>TRBJ2-2|.|TRBV7-2|14|.
CASSPPAGGGELFF
TGTGCCAGCAGCCCCCCCGCAGGTGGCGGGGAGCTGTTTTTT
>TRBJ2-5|.|TRBV7-2|15|TRBD2
CASSLTAGGFEAQYF
TGTGCCAGCAGCTTAACAGCGGGGGGGTTTGAGGCCCAGTACTTC
>TRBJ1-6|.|TRBV7-9|13|.
CASSVHQGTPLHF
TGTGCCAGCAGCGTTCACCAGGGAACACCCCTCCACTTT
>TRBJ2-5|few|TRBV4-3|13|.
CASSQSRVGTQYF
TGCGCCAGCAGCCAAAGCAGGGTGGGGACCCAGTACTTC
>TRBJ1-5|.|TRBV18|14|.
CASSQIQNNQPQHF
TGTGCCAGCTCACAGATACAGAATAATCAGCCCCAGCATTTT
>TRBJ2-6|.|TRBV12-3/TRBV12-4|13|.
CASRGAGANVLTF
TGTGCCAGCAGGGGGGCTGGGGCCAACGTCCTGACTTTC
>TRBJ1-1|.|TRBV6-2/TRBV6-3|15|.
CASSQQGRPGTEAFF
TGTGCCAGCAGTCAACAAGGACGACCTGGCACTGAAGCTTTCTTT
>TRBJ1-5|.|TRBV2|12|.
CASTEGYQPQHF
TGTGCCAGCACAGAAGGGTACCAGCCCCAGCATTTT
>TRBJ1-6|.|TRBV11-1|15|.
CASSPGPDRYSPLHF
TGTGCCAGCAGCCCAGGCCCCGACAGATATTCACCCCTCCACTTT
>TRBJ2-1|.|TRBV24-1|16|TRBD2
CATSESGAQAYNEQFF
TGTGCCACCAGTGAAAGCGGGGCCCAGGCATACAATGAGCAGTTCTTC
>TRBJ2-7|.|TRBV11-2|16|TRBD2
CASSLVATSGSYEQYF
TGTGCCAGCAGCTTAGTCGCGACTAGCGGATCCTACGAGCAGTACTTC
>TRBJ1-3|.|TRBV6-4|12|.
CASRTGGNTIYF
TGTGCCAGCAGAACAGGGGGAAACACCATATATTTT
>TRBJ2-7|.|TRBV10-3|14|TRBD1
CAIRTGTGNYEQYF
TGTGCCATCAGGACCGGGACAGGGAATTACGAGCAGTACTTC
>TRBJ1-1|.|TRBV19|13|TRBD1
CASSMGQGAEAFF
TGTGCCAGTAGTATGGGACAGGGAGCTGAAGCTTTCTTT
>TRBJ1-5|.|TRBV5-6|14|.
CASSFGQLNQPQHF
TGTGCCAGCAGCTTCGGCCAGCTCAATCAGCCCCAGCATTTT
>TRBJ1-2|.|TRBV29-1|12|.
CSVEPPGYGYTF
TGCAGCGTTGAACCACCAGGCTATGGCTACACCTTC
>TRBJ1-1|.|TRBV6-2/TRBV6-3|16|TRBD1
CASSYPTGRMNTEAFF
TGTGCCAGCAGTTACCCGACAGGGAGGATGAACACTGAAGCTTTCTTT
>TRBJ2-7|.|TRBV6-5|14|.
CASWAGASPYEQYF
TGTGCCAGCTGGGCGGGGGCGAGCCCTTACGAGCAGTACTTC
>TRBJ1-3|.|TRBV29-1|17|.
CSVAPSVDTKEGNTIYF
TGCAGCGTTGCTCCAAGTGTAGACACTAAGGAGGGAAACACCATATATTTT
>TRBJ1-2|once|TRBV6-5|13|.
CASIHTPGSGYTF
TGTGCCAGCATTCACACTCCCGGGAGTGGCTACACCTTC
>TRBJ2-7|.|TRBV27|16|.
CASSFQRPSAVDEQYF
TGTGCCAGCAGTTTCCAAAGGCCTAGCGCAGTCGACGAGCAGTACTTC
>TRBJ1-2|.|TRBV6-5|14|.
CASGHTGEAYGYTF
TGTGCCAGCGGCCATACGGGAGAGGCTTATGGCTACACCTTC